This TCR beta chain was obtained from a study of early T cells in non-severe SARS-CoV-2 infection. Study at large: The input, bulk RNA from unsorted whole blood, was sequenced, and chains were unpaired. Study-wide points: VDJdb matches were skewed toward anti-spike CD8 T cell responses.

Germline trimming cut 4 bases from V and 3 bases from J; bases unmatched to any gene: 6. The CDR3 is 17 amino acids. The germline V gene encodes CDR1 SGHTS and CDR2 YDEGEE. In this sample, this clonotype turned up a few times. Antigen: not known. The TCR library protocol attached unique molecular identifiers to the individual cDNA molecules. Using its own MiXCR run on the 5' RACE reads, TCRdb lists one record per CDR3 protein. The sample has approximately 98,000 distinct CDR3 sequences; about 12% are singletons. J is TRBJ2-1 and V is TRBV5-8; 14 bases map to TRBD2. The sample taken for sequencing was whole blood. The sequence was collected from an adult who was a healthcare worker with PCR-confirmed SARS-CoV-2 infection or an uninfected control (not recorded which). CDR3 amino acids: CASSIRLAGGRYNEQFF. Written as DNA, the CDR3 is TGTGCCAGCAGCATAAGACTAGCGGGAGGGCGCTACAATGAGCAGTTCTTC.